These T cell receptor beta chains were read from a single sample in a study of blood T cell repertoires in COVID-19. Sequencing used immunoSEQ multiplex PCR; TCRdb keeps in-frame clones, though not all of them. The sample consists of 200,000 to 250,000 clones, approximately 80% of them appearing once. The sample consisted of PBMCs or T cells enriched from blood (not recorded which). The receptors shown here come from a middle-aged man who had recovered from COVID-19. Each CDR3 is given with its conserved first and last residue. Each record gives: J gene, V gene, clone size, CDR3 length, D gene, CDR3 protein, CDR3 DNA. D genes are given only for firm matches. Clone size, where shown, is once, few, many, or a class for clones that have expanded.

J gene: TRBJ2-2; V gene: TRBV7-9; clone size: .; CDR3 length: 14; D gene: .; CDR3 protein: CASSIRQSPGELFF; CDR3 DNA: TGTGCCAGCAGCATAAGACAGTCTCCCGGGGAGCTGTTTTTT
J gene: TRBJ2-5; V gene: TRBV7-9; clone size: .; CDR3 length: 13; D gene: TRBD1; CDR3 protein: CASSRTGEETQYF; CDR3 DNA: TGTGCCAGCAGCCGGACAGGTGAAGAGACCCAGTACTTC
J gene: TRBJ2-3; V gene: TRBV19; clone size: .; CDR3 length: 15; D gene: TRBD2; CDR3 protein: CASTRRGEGPHTQYF; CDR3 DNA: TGTGCCAGTACCCGTCGGGGGGAGGGCCCACATACGCAGTATTTT
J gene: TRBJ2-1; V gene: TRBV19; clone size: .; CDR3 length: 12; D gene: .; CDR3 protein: CASSIAGNEQFF; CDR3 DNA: TGTGCCAGTAGTATCGCGGGCAATGAGCAGTTCTTC
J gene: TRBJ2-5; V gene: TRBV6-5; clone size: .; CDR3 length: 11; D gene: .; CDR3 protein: CASGRPGLQYF; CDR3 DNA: TGTGCCAGCGGCCGACCAGGCCTCCAGTACTTC
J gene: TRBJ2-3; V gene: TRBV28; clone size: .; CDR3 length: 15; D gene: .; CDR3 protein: CASSLGGTSTDTQYF; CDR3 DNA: TGTGCCAGCAGTTTAGGCGGGACTAGCACAGATACGCAGTATTTT
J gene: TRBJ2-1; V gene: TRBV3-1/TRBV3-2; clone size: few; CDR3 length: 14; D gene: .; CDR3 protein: CASSQAGSYNEQFF; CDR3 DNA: TGTGCCAGCAGCCAAGCCGGGAGCTACAATGAGCAGTTCTTC
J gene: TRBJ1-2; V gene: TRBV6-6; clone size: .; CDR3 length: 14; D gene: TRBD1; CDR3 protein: CASKSGQANYGYTF; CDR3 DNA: TGTGCCAGCAAATCGGGACAGGCTAACTATGGCTACACCTTC
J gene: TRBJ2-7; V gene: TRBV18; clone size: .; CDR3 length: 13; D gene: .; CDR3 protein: CASSQSESYEQYF; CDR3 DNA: TGTGCCAGCTCACAAAGCGAGTCCTACGAGCAGTACTTC
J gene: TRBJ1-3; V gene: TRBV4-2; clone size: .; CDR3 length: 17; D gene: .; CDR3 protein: CASSPAVARGSGNTIYF; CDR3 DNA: TGTGCCAGCAGCCCCGCGGTAGCCCGAGGTTCTGGAAACACCATATATTTT
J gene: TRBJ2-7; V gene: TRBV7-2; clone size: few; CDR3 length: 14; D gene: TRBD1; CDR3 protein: CASRSGTAFYEQYF; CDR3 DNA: TGTGCCAGCAGGTCCGGGACAGCCTTCTACGAGCAGTACTTC
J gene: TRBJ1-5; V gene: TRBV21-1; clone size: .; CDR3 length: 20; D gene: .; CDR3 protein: CASSKQPVYGLETVNQPQHF; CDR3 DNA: TGTGCCAGCAGCAAGCAGCCAGTGTACGGGTTAGAGACAGTCAATCAGCCCCAGCATTTT
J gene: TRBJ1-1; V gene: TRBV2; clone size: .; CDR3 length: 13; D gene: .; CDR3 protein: CASSEARGGEAFF; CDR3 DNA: TGTGCCAGCAGTGAAGCGCGGGGGGGTGAAGCTTTCTTT
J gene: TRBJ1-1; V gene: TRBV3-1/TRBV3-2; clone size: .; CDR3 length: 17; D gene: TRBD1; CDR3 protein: CASSQEGRGRIWTEAFF; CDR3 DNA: TGTGCCAGCAGCCAAGAAGGCAGGGGGCGGATTTGGACTGAAGCTTTCTTT
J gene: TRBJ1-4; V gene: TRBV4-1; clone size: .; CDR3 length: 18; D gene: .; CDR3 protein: CASSQGFWGGATNEKLFF; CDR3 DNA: TGCGCCAGCAGCCAAGGCTTCTGGGGAGGCGCAACTAATGAAAAACTGTTTTTT
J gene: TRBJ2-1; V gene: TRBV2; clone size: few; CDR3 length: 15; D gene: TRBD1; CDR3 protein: CASRQQGSSYNEQFF; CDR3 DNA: TGTGCCAGCAGGCAACAGGGGAGCTCCTACAATGAGCAGTTCTTC
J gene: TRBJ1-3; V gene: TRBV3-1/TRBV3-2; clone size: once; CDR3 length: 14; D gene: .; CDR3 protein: CASSPGVSGNTIYF; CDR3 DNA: TGTGCCAGCTCACCCGGGGTCTCTGGAAACACCATATATTTT
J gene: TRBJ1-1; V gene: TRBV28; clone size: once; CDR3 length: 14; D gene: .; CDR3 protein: CASSLLAPNTEAFF; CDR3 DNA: TGTGCCAGCAGTTTATTAGCCCCGAACACTGAAGCTTTCTTT
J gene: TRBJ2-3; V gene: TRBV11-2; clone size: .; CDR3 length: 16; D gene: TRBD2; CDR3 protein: CASSKGTSGSTDTQYF; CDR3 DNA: TGTGCCAGCAGCAAAGGGACTAGCGGAAGCACAGATACGCAGTATTTT
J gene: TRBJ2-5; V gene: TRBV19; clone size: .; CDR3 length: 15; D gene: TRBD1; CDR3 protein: CASSPVGDRDETQYF; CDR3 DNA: TGTGCCAGTAGTCCCGTAGGCGACAGGGACGAGACCCAGTACTTC
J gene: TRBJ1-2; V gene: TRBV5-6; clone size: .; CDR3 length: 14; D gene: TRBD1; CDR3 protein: CASSLQGHMYGYTF; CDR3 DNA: TGTGCCAGCAGCCTACAGGGGCATATGTATGGCTACACCTTC
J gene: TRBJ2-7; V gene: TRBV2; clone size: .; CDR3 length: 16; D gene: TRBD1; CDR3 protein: CASSETLDRGGYEQYF; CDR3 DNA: TGTGCCAGCAGTGAAACCCTGGACAGGGGCGGCTACGAGCAGTACTTC
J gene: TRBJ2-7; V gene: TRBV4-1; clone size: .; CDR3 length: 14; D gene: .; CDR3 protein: CASSQVAVSYEQYF; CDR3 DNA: TGCGCCAGCAGCCAAGTGGCGGTATCCTACGAGCAGTACTTC
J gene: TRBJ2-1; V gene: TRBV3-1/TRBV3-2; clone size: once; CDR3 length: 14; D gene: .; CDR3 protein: CASSQGVSYNEQFF; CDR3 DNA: TGTGCCAGCAGCCAAGGAGTCTCCTACAATGAGCAGTTCTTC
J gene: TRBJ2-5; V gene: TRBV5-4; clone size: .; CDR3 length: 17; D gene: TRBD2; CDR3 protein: CASSAPLSSGGGETQYF; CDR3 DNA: TGTGCCAGCAGCGCGCCGCTTTCATCGGGGGGGGGAGAGACCCAGTACTTC
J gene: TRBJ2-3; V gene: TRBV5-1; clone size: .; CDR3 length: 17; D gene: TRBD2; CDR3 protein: CASSLVVRGASTDTQYF; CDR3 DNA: TGCGCCAGCAGCTTGGTTGTGCGGGGGGCTAGCACAGATACGCAGTATTTT
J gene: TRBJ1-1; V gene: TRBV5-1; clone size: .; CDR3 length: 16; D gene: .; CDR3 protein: CASSPRGGDLNTEAFF; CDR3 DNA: TGCGCCAGCAGCCCTAGGGGCGGGGACCTGAACACTGAAGCTTTCTTT
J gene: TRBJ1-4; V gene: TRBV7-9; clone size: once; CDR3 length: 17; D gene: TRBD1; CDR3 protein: CASSLIQGAATNEKLFF; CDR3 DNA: TGTGCCAGCAGCTTAATACAGGGGGCCGCAACTAATGAAAAACTGTTTTTT
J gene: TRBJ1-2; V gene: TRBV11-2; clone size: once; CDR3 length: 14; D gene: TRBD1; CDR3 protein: CASSLTDRGVGYTF; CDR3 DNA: TGTGCCAGCAGCTTAACTGACAGGGGGGTCGGCTACACCTTC
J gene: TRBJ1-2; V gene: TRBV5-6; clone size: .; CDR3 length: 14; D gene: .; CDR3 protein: CASSLDRESYGYTF; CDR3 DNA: TGTGCCAGCAGCTTGGACAGGGAAAGCTATGGCTACACCTTC
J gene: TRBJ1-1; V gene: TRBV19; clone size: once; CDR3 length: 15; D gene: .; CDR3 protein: CASRREGIMNTEAFF; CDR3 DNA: TGTGCCAGTAGGCGTGAGGGAATCATGAACACTGAAGCTTTTTTT
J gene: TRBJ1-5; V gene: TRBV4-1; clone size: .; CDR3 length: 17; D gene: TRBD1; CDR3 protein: CASSQGRSDRRNQPQHF; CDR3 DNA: TGCGCCAGCAGCCAAGGCCGGTCGGACAGGCGCAATCAGCCCCAGCATTTT
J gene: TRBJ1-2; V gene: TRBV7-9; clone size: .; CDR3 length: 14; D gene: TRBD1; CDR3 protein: CASSRGQGDYGYTF; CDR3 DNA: TGTGCCAGCAGCCGTGGACAGGGGGACTATGGCTACACCTTC
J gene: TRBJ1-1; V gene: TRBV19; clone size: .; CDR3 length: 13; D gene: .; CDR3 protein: CASSLNRETEAFF; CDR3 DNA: TGTGCCAGTAGTCTAAACAGGGAAACTGAAGCTTTCTTT
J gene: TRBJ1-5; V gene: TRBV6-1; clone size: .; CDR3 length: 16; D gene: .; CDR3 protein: CASSERQFASRQPQHF; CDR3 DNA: TGTGCCAGCAGTGAACGACAGTTTGCCTCAAGGCAGCCCCAGCATTTT
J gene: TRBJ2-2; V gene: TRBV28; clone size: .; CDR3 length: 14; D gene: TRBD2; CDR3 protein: CASSPGLASGELFF; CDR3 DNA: TGTGCCAGCAGTCCTGGACTAGCGAGCGGGGAGCTGTTTTTT
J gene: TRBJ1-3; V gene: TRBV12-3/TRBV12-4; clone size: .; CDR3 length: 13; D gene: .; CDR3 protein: CASSFSYGNTIYF; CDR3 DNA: TGTGCCAGCAGCTTCAGTTATGGAAACACCATATATTTT
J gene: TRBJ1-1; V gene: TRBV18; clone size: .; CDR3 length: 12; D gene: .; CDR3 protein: CASSPIQGEAFF; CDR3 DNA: TGTGCCAGCTCACCAATACAGGGTGAAGCTTTCTTT
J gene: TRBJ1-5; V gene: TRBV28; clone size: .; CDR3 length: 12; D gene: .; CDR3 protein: CASSSQNQPQHF; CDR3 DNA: TGTGCCAGCAGTTCACAAAATCAGCCCCAGCATTTT
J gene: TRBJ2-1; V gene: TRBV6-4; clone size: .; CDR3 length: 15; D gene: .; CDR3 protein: CASLSDPNYSNEQFF; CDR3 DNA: TGTGCCAGCTTATCAGATCCCAACTACTCCAATGAGCAGTTCTTC
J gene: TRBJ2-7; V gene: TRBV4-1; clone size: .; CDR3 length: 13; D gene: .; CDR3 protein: CASSQGTSYEQYF; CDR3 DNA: TGCGCCAGCAGCCAAGGAACTAGCTACGAGCAGTACTTC
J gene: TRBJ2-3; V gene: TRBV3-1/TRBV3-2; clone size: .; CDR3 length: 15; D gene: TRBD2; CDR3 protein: CASSQAGGHGDTQYF; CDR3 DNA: TGTGCCAGCAGCCAAGCGGGAGGGCATGGAGATACGCAGTATTTT
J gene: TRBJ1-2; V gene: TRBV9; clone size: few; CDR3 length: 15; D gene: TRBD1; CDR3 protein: CASSVEGTGVYGYTF; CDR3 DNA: TGTGCCAGCAGCGTAGAGGGGACAGGGGTCTATGGCTACACCTTC
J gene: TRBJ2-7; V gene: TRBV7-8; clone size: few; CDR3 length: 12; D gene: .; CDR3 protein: CASRTGSGEQYF; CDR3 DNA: TGTGCCAGCCGTACAGGATCAGGGGAGCAGTACTTC
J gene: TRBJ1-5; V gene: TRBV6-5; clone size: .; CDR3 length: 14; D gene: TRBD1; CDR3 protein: CASSHGQGNQPQHF; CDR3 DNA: TGTGCCAGCAGCCATGGACAGGGGAATCAGCCCCAGCATTTT
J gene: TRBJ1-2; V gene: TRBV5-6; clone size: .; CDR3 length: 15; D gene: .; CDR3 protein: CASSLSRRTYEGYTF; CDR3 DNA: TGTGCCAGCAGCTTGAGTAGGAGAACCTATGAGGGCTACACCTTC
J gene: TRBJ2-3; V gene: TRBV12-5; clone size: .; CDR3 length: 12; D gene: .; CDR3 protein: CASGNSTDTQYF; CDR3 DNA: TGTGCTAGTGGCAATAGCACAGATACGCAGTATTTT
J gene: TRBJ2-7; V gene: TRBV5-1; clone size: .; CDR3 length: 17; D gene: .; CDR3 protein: CASSLDPTGLGSSEQYF; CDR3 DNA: TGCGCCAGCAGCTTGGACCCCACAGGGTTAGGGAGTTCCGAGCAGTACTTC
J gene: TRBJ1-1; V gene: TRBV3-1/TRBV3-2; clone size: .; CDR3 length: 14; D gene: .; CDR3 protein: CASSRKVRGTEAFF; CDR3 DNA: TGTGCCAGCAGCCGCAAGGTCCGGGGAACTGAAGCTTTCTTT
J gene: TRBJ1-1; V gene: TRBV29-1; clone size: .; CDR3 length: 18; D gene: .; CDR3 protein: CSVEEVTMQVRMNTEAFF; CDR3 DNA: TGCAGCGTTGAAGAAGTTACGATGCAGGTTAGGATGAACACTGAAGCTTTCTTT
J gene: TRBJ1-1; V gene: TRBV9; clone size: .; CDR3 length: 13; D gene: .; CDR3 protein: CASVGRGGTEAFF; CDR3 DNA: TGTGCCAGCGTGGGAAGGGGCGGAACTGAAGCTTTCTTT
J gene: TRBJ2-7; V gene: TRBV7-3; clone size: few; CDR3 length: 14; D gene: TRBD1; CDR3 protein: CASSLKGQGYEQYF; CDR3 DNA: TGTGCCAGCAGCTTAAAGGGACAGGGCTACGAGCAGTACTTC
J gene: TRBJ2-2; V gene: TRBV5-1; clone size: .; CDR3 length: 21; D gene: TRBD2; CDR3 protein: CASSLDMGLAGVLGNTGELFF; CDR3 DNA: TGCGCCAGCAGCTTGGACATGGGACTAGCGGGGGTACTGGGGAACACCGGGGAGCTGTTTTTT
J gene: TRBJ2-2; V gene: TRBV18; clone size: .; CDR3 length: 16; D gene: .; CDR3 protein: CASSPSNRANTGELFF; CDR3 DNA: TGTGCCAGCTCACCCAGTAACAGGGCTAACACCGGGGAGCTGTTTTTT